The 25 T cell receptor beta chains reported below all come from one sample, sequenced in a study of CD8+CD57+ T cells in acquired aplastic anemia. Genomic DNA was employed as the template in profiling TCR beta VDJ and CDR3. MiXCR, run by TCRdb on the reads, gives a single entry per CDR3 protein. The table has about 190,000 distinct CDR3 sequences, roughly 64% seen once; the top ten hold roughly 46%. What was sequenced was sorted CD4+, CD8+, or CD8+CD57+ T cells (not recorded which) from PBMCs. The receptors were gathered from a human donor with severe aplastic anemia or a healthy control (not recorded which).

The V gene is TRBV2, the J gene TRBJ2-1; TRBD1 matches at 8 bases. Germline CDR1 and CDR2: SNHLY and FYNNEI. V shed 6 bases and J 7 bases; nucleotides not matched to a gene: 11. This CDR3 has 15 amino acids. CDR3 amino acids: CASSLAQGAYNEQFF. For the CDR3, the DNA is TGTGCCAGCAGCTTAGCCCAGGGGGCGTATAATGAGCAGTTCTTC.

The genes are TRBV5-4 and TRBJ2-7, with D tentatively TRBD1 or TRBD2 (5 bases each). V lost 10 bases and J lost 6, with 23 bases in between. CDR3 size: 14 residues. CDR1 and CDR2 from the germline V gene are SGHNT and YYREEE (reference sequence). CDR3 nucleotides: TGTGCCGTCGCCCGGGGCCAGGCGGGTGGCGAGCAGTACTTC. Amino acid sequence: CAVARGQAGGEQYF.

The chain joins TRBV5-1 to TRBJ2-5, with 7 bases matching TRBD2. Germline CDR1 is SGHRS and CDR2 is YFSETQ. Unmatched junction bases numbered 2, after V lost 3 bases and J lost 3 bases. There are 13 residues in the CDR3. The CDR3 nucleotides read TGCGCCAGCAGCTGGGGGGGGGAAGAGACCCAGTACTTC. Translated: CASSWGGEETQYF.

The chain employs TRBV12-1 and TRBJ2-1; the DNA was not used to check the table's D call, TRBD1. TRBV12-1 is designated a pseudogene. The CDR3 extends over 16 amino acids. The CDR3 protein is CASRMGQGWRNNEQFF. CDR3 bases: TGTGCCAGCAGGATGGGACAGGGCTGGAGGAACAATGAGCAGTTCTTC.

The gene calls are TRBV9 and TRBJ2-3; 7 positions match TRBD1. The ends lost 0 bases at V and 4 bases at J; junction bases unmatched: 8. The CDR3 runs 16 residues. The germline V gene has CDR1 SGDLS and CDR2 YYNGEE. The CDR3 is CASSVVPKGTADTQYF. The CDR3 coding sequence is TGTGCCAGCAGCGTAGTACCCAAGGGGACAGCAGATACGCAGTATTTT.

This chain joins TRBV15 and TRBJ1-4, with D maybe TRBD1 (5 bases). This CDR3 is 18 amino acids long. V gave up 3 bases and J gave up 5 bases, with 22 bases separating them. CDR1 and CDR2 from the germline V gene are LNHNV and YYDKDF (reference sequence). The CDR3 DNA sequence: TGTGCCACCAGCAGCGCAATCCCAACCGGGGCAATAAATGAAAAACTGTTTTTT. Residues: CATSSAIPTGAINEKLFF.

The rearrangement links TRBV7-9 to TRBJ2-3; 7 nucleotides match TRBD1. The J segment lost 1 base and the V segment lost 2 bases, leaving 3 bases of the junction unmatched. The CDR3 has 15 residues. Germline V gene sequence: CDR1 SEHNR, CDR2 FQNEAQ (reference sequence). The CDR3 protein is CASSLRQGRTDTQYF. As DNA, the CDR3 is TGTGCCAGCAGCTTACGACAGGGACGCACAGATACGCAGTATTTT. The whole variable domain, remainder taken from reference TRBV7-9 and TRBJ2-3, is DTGVSQNPRHKITKRGQNVTFRCDPISEHNRLYWYRQTLGQGPEFLTYFQNEAQLEKSRLLSDRFSAERPKGSFSTLEIQRTEQGDSAMYLCASSLRQGRTDTQYFGPGTRLTVL.

The chain employs TRBV29-1 and TRBJ2-3; D ambiguous. CDR3 length equals 15 residues. V gave up 0 bases and J gave up 1 base, with 11 bases separating them. Germline-derived CDR1 and CDR2 are SQVTM and ANQGSEA. The CDR3 here is CSVEDLRRGTDTQYF. DNA of the CDR3: TGCAGCGTTGAAGACCTCCGACGGGGCACAGATACGCAGTATTTT.

V is TRBV19 and J is TRBJ2-7, with 7 bases that match TRBD1. The CDR3 length is 14 residues. The germline V gene encodes CDR1 LNHDA and CDR2 SQIVND (reference sequence). J lost 4 bases, V lost 6 bases, and 9 bases had no gene match. This chain's CDR3 is CASRKTGLGYEQYF. The CDR3 DNA is TGTGCCAGTAGGAAGACAGGGTTGGGGTACGAGCAGTACTTC.

The chain carries TRBV2 and TRBJ1-5, with TRBD1 matching 10 bases. The CDR3 loop spans 16 amino acids. The germline V gene has CDR1 SNHLY and CDR2 FYNNEI. V shed 7 bases and J 0 bases; nucleotides not matched to a gene: 6. The chain's CDR3 is CASKRDRGNSNQPQHF. In DNA, the CDR3 is TGTGCCAGCAAGCGGGACAGGGGAAATAGCAATCAGCCCCAGCATTTT.

The sample holds a few counts of this clonotype. Since a much larger clone is just one base distant, this may be a read error. The chain is built from TRBV5-8 and TRBJ2-7; D not resolved. The germline CDR1 and CDR2 sequences are SGHTS and YDEGEE. The CDR3 consists of 13 residues. V lost 4 bases and J lost 2, with 10 bases in between. CDR3: CASSPHIAYEQYF. CDR3 coding DNA: TGTGCCAGCAGCCCTCACATAGCCTACGAGCAGTACTTC.

The V call is TRBV29-1, the J call TRBJ1-3; the match to TRBD1 covers 7 bases. Germline assignment: CDR1 SQVTM and CDR2 ANQGSEA. This CDR3 contains 15 residues. The junction had 5 bases not matched to a gene; V was cut back by 3 bases and J by 0 bases. CDR3 residues: CSVEQGVNSGNTIYF. In DNA, the CDR3 is TGCAGCGTTGAGCAGGGGGTAAACTCTGGAAACACCATATATTTT.

This clonotype was seen only a few times. The chain uses TRBV12-3 or TRBV12-4 and TRBJ1-5, with D possibly matching TRBD1 (5 bases). This CDR3 is 13 amino acids long. V gave up 8 bases and J gave up 1 base, with 9 bases separating them. The CDR3 is CASRGGSNQPQHF. For the CDR3, the DNA is TGTGCCAGCCGGGGGGGGAGCAATCAGCCCCAGCATTTT.

V gene TRBV5-4 combines with J gene TRBJ2-7; TRBD1 or TRBD2 may be the D gene (5 bases each). The length of the CDR3 is 15 residues. The germline CDR1 and CDR2 sequences are SGHNT and YYREEE (reference sequence). The V gene lost 0 bases and the J gene lost 2 bases, with 12 bases spanning the gap. Here the CDR3 reads CASSLGERGTYEQYF. The CDR3 DNA reads TGTGCCAGCAGCTTGGGGGAGAGGGGAACCTACGAGCAGTACTTC. Full variable domain (rest looked up from reference TRBV5-4 and TRBJ2-7): ETGVTQSPTHLIKTRGQQVTLRCSSQSGHNTVSWYQQALGQGPQFIFQYYREEENGRGNFPPRFSGLQFPNYSSELNVNALELDDSALYLCASSLGERGTYEQYFGPGTRLTVT.

This clonotype was picked up a small number of times. J is TRBJ2-5 and V is TRBV25-1; D is tentatively TRBD1 or TRBD2 (5 bases each). V was cut by 6 bases and J by 5 bases, with 19 bases left in between. Germline CDR1 is MGHDK and CDR2 is SYGVNS. The CDR3 has 15 residues. CDR3 in amino acids: CASSFKGRGWETQYF. The CDR3 nucleotides read TGTGCCAGCAGCTTCAAGGGACGGGGCTGGGAGACCCAGTACTTC.

The J gene is TRBJ2-1, the V gene TRBV20-1; D not resolved. This CDR3 is built from 12 residues. CDR1 is DFQATT, CDR2 SNEGSKA, per germline (reference sequence). Trimming took off 0 bases at V and 7 bases at J, with 7 bases between the two ends. The CDR3 here is CSARDLENEQFF. CDR3 coding DNA: TGCAGTGCTAGAGATTTAGAAAATGAGCAGTTCTTC.

V usage is TRBV5-5 and J usage is TRBJ2-7; D uncertain. The V and J ends lost 2 bases and 0 bases respectively, with 9 bases between them. This CDR3 is 14 amino acids long. Germline loops: CDR1 SGHKS, CDR2 YYEKEE (reference sequence). CDR3 residues: CASSFTLSSYEQYF. CDR3 DNA: TGTGCCAGCAGCTTCACCTTAAGCTCCTACGAGCAGTACTTC. Looking up the rest from reference TRBV5-5 and TRBJ2-7 gives the full variable domain: DAGVTQSPTHLIKTRGQQVTLRCSPISGHKSVSWYQQVLGQGPQFIFQYYEKEERGRGNFPDRFSARQFPNYSSELNVNALLLGDSALYLCASSFTLSSYEQYFGPGTRLTVT.

The V and J genes are TRBV7-9 and TRBJ2-5; D is tentatively TRBD1 or TRBD2 (5 bases each). Germline CDR1 SEHNR, CDR2 FQNEAQ (reference sequence). V lost 7 bases to trimming and J lost 4 bases, with 16 bases between them. CDR3 length: 14 amino acids. CDR3 DNA: TGTGCCAGCACCTCCCGGGACGTACGAGAGACCCAGTACTTC. Encoded protein: CASTSRDVRETQYF. The whole variable domain, remainder taken from reference TRBV7-9 and TRBJ2-5, is DTGVSQNPRHKITKRGQNVTFRCDPISEHNRLYWYRQTLGQGPEFLTYFQNEAQLEKSRLLSDRFSAERPKGSFSTLEIQRTEQGDSAMYLCASTSRDVRETQYFGPGTRLLVL.

The chain is built from TRBV5-1 and TRBJ2-3; D is unresolved. V gave up 0 bases and J gave up 4 bases, with 6 bases separating them. The CDR3 covers 13 residues. From germline, CDR1 is SGHRS and CDR2 YFSETQ. As DNA, the CDR3 is TGCGCCAGCAGCTTGGAGGCCTCAGATACGCAGTATTTT. Translated, it gives CASSLEASDTQYF.

The chain couples TRBV6-5 to TRBJ2-7; D uncertain. Deletions cut 6 bases from V and 3 bases from J, with 9 bases between. From germline, CDR1 is MNHEY and CDR2 SVGAGI. The CDR3 contains 12 residues. DNA for the CDR3: TGTGCCAGCAGATCAGCTAGCTACGAGCAGTACTTC. It translates to CASRSASYEQYF.

This clonotype has more than one count but fewer than ten. The chain employs TRBV27 and TRBJ1-1; 8 nucleotides match TRBD1. This CDR3 is 16 amino acids long. The germline V gene has CDR1 MNHEY and CDR2 SMNVEV (reference sequence). Trimming took 3 bases from V and 2 from J; bases not matched to a gene: 8. The CDR3 loop is CASSFGPGTGNTEAFF. In DNA, the CDR3 is TGTGCCAGCAGTTTCGGGCCTGGGACAGGTAACACTGAAGCTTTCTTT.

The V call is TRBV5-4, the J call TRBJ2-7; the D is unclear. The CDR3 is made up of 14 amino acids. Germline loops: CDR1 SGHNT, CDR2 YYREEE (reference sequence). V gave up 0 bases and J gave up 3 bases, with 10 bases separating them. CDR3 bases: TGTGCCAGCAGCTTGGATGCTGGCGTCTACGAGCAGTACTTC. Protein product: CASSLDAGVYEQYF.

The chain employs TRBV7-3 and TRBJ1-2; 7 bases map to TRBD1. From germline, CDR1 is SGHTA and CDR2 FQGTGA. This CDR3 has 13 amino acids. With V trimmed by 5 bases and J by 8 bases, 8 bases remained unmatched. The CDR3 here is CASSPSTGVGYTF. For the CDR3, the DNA is TGTGCCAGCAGCCCCAGCACAGGGGTCGGCTACACCTTC. The whole variable domain, filled in from reference TRBV7-3 and TRBJ1-2, reads GAGVSQTPSNKVTEKGKYVELRCDPISGHTALYWYRQSLGQGPEFLIYFQGTGAADDSGLPNDRFFAVRPEGSVSTLKIQRTERGDSAVYLCASSPSTGVGYTFGSGTRLTVV.

V gene TRBV20-1 combines with J gene TRBJ1-3, with unresolved D. V lost 3 bases and J 2 bases, leaving 5 bases between the germline ends. Per the germline V gene, CDR1 is DFQATT and CDR2 is SNEGSKA (reference sequence). The CDR3 has 12 amino acids. The CDR3 DNA reads as TGCAGTGCTAGGACGGCTGGAAACACCATATATTTT. It encodes CSARTAGNTIYF.

The chain uses TRBV29-1 and TRBJ1-2; 7 nucleotides align to TRBD1. Germline-derived CDR1 and CDR2 are SQVTM and ANQGSEA. After removal of 3 bases from V and 4 bases from J, the junction contained 2 bases not matched to a gene. CDR3 length equals 12 residues. CDR3 sequence: CSVETGSYGYTF. CDR3 DNA: TGCAGCGTTGAGACAGGGTCCTATGGCTACACCTTC.